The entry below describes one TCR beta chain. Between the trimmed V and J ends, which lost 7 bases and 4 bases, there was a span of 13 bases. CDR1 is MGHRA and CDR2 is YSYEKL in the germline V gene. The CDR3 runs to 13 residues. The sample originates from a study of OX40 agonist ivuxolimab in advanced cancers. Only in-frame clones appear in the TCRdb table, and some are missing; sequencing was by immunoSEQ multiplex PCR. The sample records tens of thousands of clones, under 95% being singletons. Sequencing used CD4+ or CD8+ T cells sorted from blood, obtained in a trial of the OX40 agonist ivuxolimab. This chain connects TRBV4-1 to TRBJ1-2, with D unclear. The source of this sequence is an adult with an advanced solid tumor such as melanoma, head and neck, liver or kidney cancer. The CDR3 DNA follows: TGCGCCAGCAAGAACCGAAAGACCTATGGCTACACCTTC. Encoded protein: CASKNRKTYGYTF.